These T cell receptor beta chains were read from a single sample in a study of vaccination effects on CD4 cells after COVID-19. Antigen specificity for these receptors is unknown. Measured with immunoSEQ multiplex PCR; TCRdb has only the in-frame clones, and not every one. The sample has roughly 59,000 clones; under 80% are singletons. The sequencing here drew on CD4+ T cells from PBMCs cultured with HCoV-OC43 spike peptides, taken after COVID-19 vaccination. The receptors derive from a human donor who received a COVID-19 vaccine. The CDR3 runs from the conserved cysteine through the conserved F or W. Each record gives: clone size, V gene, D gene, J gene, CDR3 DNA, CDR3 protein. The D gene is left open where the match is weak. Expanded clones are given a class, and other clones once, few, many or no size at all.

size: -; V: TRBV5-1; D: -; J: TRBJ1-1; DNA: TGCGCCAGCAGCCAAGGGACGCCGAACACTGAAGCTTTCTTT; CDR3: CASSQGTPNTEAFF
size: -; V: TRBV6-5; D: -; J: TRBJ1-4; DNA: TGTGCCAGCACCGGGAGGCCGAATAATGAAAAACTGTTTTTT; CDR3: CASTGRPNNEKLFF
size: -; V: TRBV2; D: TRBD1; J: TRBJ2-5; DNA: TGTGCCAGCAGGCAACTCCGGACAGGGGAGGAGACCCAGTACTTC; CDR3: CASRQLRTGEETQYF
size: -; V: TRBV4-2; D: -; J: TRBJ1-4; DNA: TGTGCCAGCAGCCAAGGATGGACTTCTGCAACTAATGAAAAACTGTTTTTT; CDR3: CASSQGWTSATNEKLFF
size: -; V: TRBV24-1; D: -; J: TRBJ2-3; DNA: TGTGCCACCAGTACGTCGGATAGGGCAGATACGCAGTATTTT; CDR3: CATSTSDRADTQYF
size: -; V: TRBV2; D: -; J: TRBJ1-2; DNA: TGTGCCAGCAAGGGGGAGGGGGACTATGGCTACACCTTC; CDR3: CASKGEGDYGYTF
size: -; V: TRBV5-4; D: TRBD1; J: TRBJ1-1; DNA: TGTGCCAGCAGCTCACAGGGGACGATGAACACTGAAGCTTTCTTT; CDR3: CASSSQGTMNTEAFF
size: -; V: TRBV7-3; D: TRBD1; J: TRBJ2-5; DNA: TGTGCCAGCAGCCTTAACACGGGACAGGCGGAGACCCAGTACTTC; CDR3: CASSLNTGQAETQYF
size: once; V: TRBV6-5; D: -; J: TRBJ1-1; DNA: TGTGCCAGCAATTCCGACACTGGCACTGAAGCTTTCTTT; CDR3: CASNSDTGTEAFF
size: few; V: TRBV7-2; D: TRBD1; J: TRBJ1-2; DNA: TGTGCCAGCAGCTTACGACGGGACAGGGTAGACTATGGCTACACCTTC; CDR3: CASSLRRDRVDYGYTF
size: once; V: TRBV6-2/TRBV6-3; D: -; J: TRBJ2-1; DNA: TGTGCCAGCAGTTACGGGGGACTTCAAGCAGTCTTC; CDR3: CASSYGGLQAVF
size: -; V: TRBV6-6; D: -; J: TRBJ2-6; DNA: TGTGCCAGCAGTCACAGGGCCCAGACCTCTGGGGCCAACGTCCTGACTTTC; CDR3: CASSHRAQTSGANVLTF
size: -; V: TRBV18; D: TRBD1; J: TRBJ1-6; DNA: TGTGCCAGCTCACGAACGGGACAGGAGGGTTCACCCCTCCACTTT; CDR3: CASSRTGQEGSPLHF
size: -; V: TRBV19; D: -; J: TRBJ1-2; DNA: TGTGCCAGTAGTCTCCTGGGGGCGCGGGGCTATGGCTACACCTTC; CDR3: CASSLLGARGYGYTF
size: -; V: TRBV6-5; D: TRBD1; J: TRBJ1-1; DNA: TGTGCCAGCAGCGTAGGACAGGGGAACACTGAAGCTTTCTTT; CDR3: CASSVGQGNTEAFF
size: -; V: TRBV9; D: -; J: TRBJ2-4; DNA: TGTGCCAGCAGCGCGGACCTAGCCAAAAACATTCAGTACTTC; CDR3: CASSADLAKNIQYF
size: few; V: TRBV7-2; D: TRBD1; J: TRBJ1-2; DNA: TGTGCCAGCAGCTTGACAGGGGACTATGGCTACACCTTC; CDR3: CASSLTGDYGYTF
size: -; V: TRBV9; D: -; J: TRBJ1-2; DNA: TGTGCCAGCACCTCCCTTGTCGGTCGGGGGTTTACGGGGTTCGGGTATGGCTACACCTTC; CDR3: CASTSLVGRGFTGFGYGYTF
size: -; V: TRBV12-3/TRBV12-4; D: -; J: TRBJ1-2; DNA: TGTGCCAGCAGTACAAACTACTATGGCTACACCTTC; CDR3: CASSTNYYGYTF
size: -; V: TRBV29-1; D: TRBD1; J: TRBJ2-3; DNA: TGCAGCGTGATAACAGGGGTCGATACGCAGTATTTT; CDR3: CSVITGVDTQYF
size: -; V: TRBV5-1; D: -; J: TRBJ1-5; DNA: TGCGCCAGCAGCTTGGCGCAGGGAGATCAGCCCCAGCATTTT; CDR3: CASSLAQGDQPQHF
size: -; V: TRBV27; D: -; J: TRBJ2-6; DNA: TGTGCCAGCTCCGGGGTGTCTGGGGCCAACGTCCTGACTTTC; CDR3: CASSGVSGANVLTF
size: -; V: TRBV5-1; D: -; J: TRBJ2-5; DNA: TGCGCCAGCAGCTTACAACAGGGATCCGGGGAGACCCAGTACTTC; CDR3: CASSLQQGSGETQYF
size: -; V: TRBV15; D: -; J: TRBJ1-1; DNA: TGTGCCACCAGCAGGGGCCGTGGGGGCACTGAAGCTTTCTTT; CDR3: CATSRGRGGTEAFF
size: -; V: TRBV5-1; D: TRBD2; J: TRBJ2-5; DNA: TGCGCCAGCAGCCCGGGACTAGCGGATCAAGAGACCCAGTACTTC; CDR3: CASSPGLADQETQYF
size: -; V: TRBV15; D: TRBD1; J: TRBJ2-4; DNA: TGTGCCACCAGCAGAGATACAGGGGGAGGCATTCAGTACTTC; CDR3: CATSRDTGGGIQYF
size: -; V: TRBV2; D: -; J: TRBJ2-5; DNA: TGTGCCAGCAGTGGGGAATGGGGGATTCAAGAGACCCAGTACTTC; CDR3: CASSGEWGIQETQYF
size: -; V: TRBV5-8; D: -; J: TRBJ1-5; DNA: TGTGCCAGCAGCTTAATGGGGGGTTGGGATCAGCCCCAGCATTTT; CDR3: CASSLMGGWDQPQHF
size: once; V: TRBV2; D: -; J: TRBJ1-6; DNA: TGTGCCAGCAGTGAAGGTCGTCCGGGTCTTTCACCCCTCCACTTT; CDR3: CASSEGRPGLSPLHF
size: -; V: TRBV19; D: TRBD1; J: TRBJ2-4; DNA: TGTGCCAGTATACCACAGACAGGGGGCGGAAACATTCAGTACTTC; CDR3: CASIPQTGGGNIQYF
size: -; V: TRBV5-1; D: -; J: TRBJ1-6; DNA: TGCGCCAGCAGCACTGACGCGAGCTCCTATAATTCACCCCTCCACTTT; CDR3: CASSTDASSYNSPLHF
size: once; V: TRBV19; D: -; J: TRBJ2-5; DNA: TGTGCCAGTAGTGTACTGGCCGGGCCGCGTATCCAAGAGACCCAGTACTTC; CDR3: CASSVLAGPRIQETQYF
size: once; V: TRBV4-3; D: -; J: TRBJ2-3; DNA: TGCGCCAGCAGCCAACTACAGGTGGCAGATACGCAGTATTTT; CDR3: CASSQLQVADTQYF
size: -; V: TRBV7-2; D: -; J: TRBJ1-5; DNA: TGTGCCAGCAGCCCCGGAGGAGGGAATCAGCCCCAGCATTTT; CDR3: CASSPGGGNQPQHF
size: -; V: TRBV18; D: -; J: TRBJ2-5; DNA: TGTGCCAGCTCACCAAGGACCAGTGAAGAGACCCAGTACTTC; CDR3: CASSPRTSEETQYF
size: -; V: TRBV6-2/TRBV6-3; D: -; J: TRBJ1-5; DNA: TGTGCCAGCAGTTACTCAAGCAGGGGAGGAGATCAGCCCCAGCATTTT; CDR3: CASSYSSRGGDQPQHF
size: -; V: TRBV7-2; D: -; J: TRBJ1-5; DNA: TGTGCCAGCAGCCTCCGGGGGGGGGAACAGCCCCAGCATTTT; CDR3: CASSLRGGEQPQHF
size: -; V: TRBV5-4; D: -; J: TRBJ2-4; DNA: TGTGCCAGCAGCTTAAAAGGTGTCGATGCCAAAAACATTCAGTACTTC; CDR3: CASSLKGVDAKNIQYF
size: -; V: TRBV9; D: TRBD2; J: TRBJ2-5; DNA: TGTGCCAGCAGCCTCAGCGGGGGTGAAGAGACCCAGTACTTC; CDR3: CASSLSGGEETQYF
size: -; V: TRBV5-6; D: TRBD1; J: TRBJ1-5; DNA: TGTGCCAGCAGCTTTCTGGGACAGGGATTAGATCAGCCCCAGCATTTT; CDR3: CASSFLGQGLDQPQHF
size: -; V: TRBV6-1; D: TRBD2; J: TRBJ2-3; DNA: TGTGCCAGCAGTGAAACGAGCGGGGGGATCACAGATACGCAGTATTTT; CDR3: CASSETSGGITDTQYF
size: -; V: TRBV5-1; D: -; J: TRBJ2-6; DNA: TGCGCCAGCAGCCATGACATACCTGGGGCCAACGTCCTGACTTTC; CDR3: CASSHDIPGANVLTF
size: -; V: TRBV30; D: -; J: TRBJ1-5; DNA: TGTGCCTGGAGCGGACGGACCGTAGTAAAGCCCCAGCATTTT; CDR3: CAWSGRTVVKPQHF
size: -; V: TRBV4-1; D: TRBD1; J: TRBJ1-4; DNA: TGCGCCAGCAGCCACTTCGACAGGGCTACTAATGAAAAACTGTTTTTT; CDR3: CASSHFDRATNEKLFF
size: -; V: TRBV2; D: -; J: TRBJ1-2; DNA: TGTGCCAGCAAGTGGAACACTAACTATGGCTACACCTTC; CDR3: CASKWNTNYGYTF
size: few; V: TRBV6-6; D: -; J: TRBJ1-1; DNA: TGTGCCAGCAGTTACTCTCAGGAAGAAGCTTTCTTT; CDR3: CASSYSQEEAFF